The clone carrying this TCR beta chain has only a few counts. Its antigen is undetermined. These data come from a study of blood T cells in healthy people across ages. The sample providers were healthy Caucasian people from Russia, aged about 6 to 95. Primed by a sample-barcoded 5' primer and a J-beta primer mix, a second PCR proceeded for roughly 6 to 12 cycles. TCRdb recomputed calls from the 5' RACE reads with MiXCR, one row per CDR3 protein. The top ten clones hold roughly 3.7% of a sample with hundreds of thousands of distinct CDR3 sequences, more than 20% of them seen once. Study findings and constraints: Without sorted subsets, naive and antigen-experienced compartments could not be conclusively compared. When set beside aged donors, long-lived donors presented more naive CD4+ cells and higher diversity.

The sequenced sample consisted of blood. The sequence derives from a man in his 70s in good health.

DNA of the CDR3: TGCGCCAGCAGTGAGGGGAGAAGCGGGAGTCCTGAGCAGTTCTTC. Translated: CASSEGRSGSPEQFF. The chain joins TRBV10-2 to TRBJ2-1; 8 bases agree with TRBD2. V shed 2 bases and J 9 bases; nucleotides not matched to a gene: 9. The CDR3 is made up of 15 amino acids. CDR1 and CDR2 (germline): WSHSY, SAAADI.